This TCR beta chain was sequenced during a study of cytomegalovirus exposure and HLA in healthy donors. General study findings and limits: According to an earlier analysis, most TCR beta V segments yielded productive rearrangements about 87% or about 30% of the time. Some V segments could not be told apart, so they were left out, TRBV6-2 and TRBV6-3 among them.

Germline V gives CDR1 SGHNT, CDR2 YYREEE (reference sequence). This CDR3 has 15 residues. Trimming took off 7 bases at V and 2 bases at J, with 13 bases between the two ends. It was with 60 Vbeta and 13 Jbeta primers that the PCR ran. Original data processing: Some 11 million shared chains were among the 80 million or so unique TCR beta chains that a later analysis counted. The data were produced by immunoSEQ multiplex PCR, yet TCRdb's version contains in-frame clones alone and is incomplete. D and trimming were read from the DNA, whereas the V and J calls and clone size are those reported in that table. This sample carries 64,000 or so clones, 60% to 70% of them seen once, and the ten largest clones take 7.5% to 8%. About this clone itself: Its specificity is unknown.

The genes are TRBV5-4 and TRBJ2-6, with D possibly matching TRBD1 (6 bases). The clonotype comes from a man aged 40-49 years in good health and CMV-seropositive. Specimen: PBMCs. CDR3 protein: CASRLGAPGANVLTF. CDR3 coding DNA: TGTGCCAGCCGCCTGGGGGCCCCTGGGGCCAACGTCCTGACTTTC.